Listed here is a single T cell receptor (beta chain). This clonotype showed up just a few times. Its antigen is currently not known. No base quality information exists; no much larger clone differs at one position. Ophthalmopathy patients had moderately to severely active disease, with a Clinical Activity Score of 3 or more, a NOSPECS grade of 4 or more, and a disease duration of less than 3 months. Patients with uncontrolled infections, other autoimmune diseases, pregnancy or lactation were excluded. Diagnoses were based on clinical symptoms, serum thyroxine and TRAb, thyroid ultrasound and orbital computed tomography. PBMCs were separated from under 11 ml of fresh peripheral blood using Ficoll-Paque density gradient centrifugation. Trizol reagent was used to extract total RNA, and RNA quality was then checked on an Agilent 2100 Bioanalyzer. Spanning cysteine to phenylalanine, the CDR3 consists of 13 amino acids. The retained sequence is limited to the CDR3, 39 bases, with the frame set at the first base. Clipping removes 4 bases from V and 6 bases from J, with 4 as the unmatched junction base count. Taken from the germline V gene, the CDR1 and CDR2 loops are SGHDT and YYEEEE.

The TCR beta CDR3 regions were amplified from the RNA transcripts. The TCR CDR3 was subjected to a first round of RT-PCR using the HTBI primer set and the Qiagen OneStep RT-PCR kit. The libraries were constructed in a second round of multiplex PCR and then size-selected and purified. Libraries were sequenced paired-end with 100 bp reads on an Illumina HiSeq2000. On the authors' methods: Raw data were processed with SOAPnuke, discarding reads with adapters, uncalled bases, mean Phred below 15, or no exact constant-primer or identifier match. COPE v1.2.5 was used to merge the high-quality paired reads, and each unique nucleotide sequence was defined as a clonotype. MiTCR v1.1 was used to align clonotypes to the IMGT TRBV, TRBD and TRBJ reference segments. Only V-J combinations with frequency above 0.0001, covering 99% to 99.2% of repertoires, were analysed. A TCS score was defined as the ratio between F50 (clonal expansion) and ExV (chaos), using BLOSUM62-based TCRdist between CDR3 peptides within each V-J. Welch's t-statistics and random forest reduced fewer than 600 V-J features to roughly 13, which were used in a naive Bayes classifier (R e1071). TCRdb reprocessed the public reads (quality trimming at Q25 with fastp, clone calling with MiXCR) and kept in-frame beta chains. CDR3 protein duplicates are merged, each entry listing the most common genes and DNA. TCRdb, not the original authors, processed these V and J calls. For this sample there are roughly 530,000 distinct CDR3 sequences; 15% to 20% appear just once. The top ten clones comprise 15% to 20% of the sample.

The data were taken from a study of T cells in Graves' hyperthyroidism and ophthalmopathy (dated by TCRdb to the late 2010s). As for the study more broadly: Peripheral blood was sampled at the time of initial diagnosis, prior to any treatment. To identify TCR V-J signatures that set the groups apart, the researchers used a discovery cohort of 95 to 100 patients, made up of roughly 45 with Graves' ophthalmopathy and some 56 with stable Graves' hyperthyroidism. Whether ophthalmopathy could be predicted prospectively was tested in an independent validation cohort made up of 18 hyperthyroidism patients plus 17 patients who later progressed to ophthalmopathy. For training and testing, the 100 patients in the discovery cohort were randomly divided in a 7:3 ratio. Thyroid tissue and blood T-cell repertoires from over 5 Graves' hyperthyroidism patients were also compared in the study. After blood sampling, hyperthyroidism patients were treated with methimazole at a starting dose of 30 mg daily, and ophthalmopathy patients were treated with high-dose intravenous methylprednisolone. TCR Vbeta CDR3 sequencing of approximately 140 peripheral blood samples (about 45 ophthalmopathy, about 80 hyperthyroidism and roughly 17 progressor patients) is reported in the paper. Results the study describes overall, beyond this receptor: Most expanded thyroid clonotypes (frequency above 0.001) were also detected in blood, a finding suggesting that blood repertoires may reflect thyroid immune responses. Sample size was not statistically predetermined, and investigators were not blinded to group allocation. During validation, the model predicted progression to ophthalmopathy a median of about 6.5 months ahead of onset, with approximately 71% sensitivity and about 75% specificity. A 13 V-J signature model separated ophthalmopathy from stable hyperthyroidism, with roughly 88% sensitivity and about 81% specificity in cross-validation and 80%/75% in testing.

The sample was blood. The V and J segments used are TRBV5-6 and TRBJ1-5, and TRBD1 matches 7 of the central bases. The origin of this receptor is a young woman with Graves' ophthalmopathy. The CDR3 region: CASSTQGGQPQHF. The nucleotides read TGTGCCAGCAGCACCCAGGGGGGTCAGCCCCAGCATTTT.